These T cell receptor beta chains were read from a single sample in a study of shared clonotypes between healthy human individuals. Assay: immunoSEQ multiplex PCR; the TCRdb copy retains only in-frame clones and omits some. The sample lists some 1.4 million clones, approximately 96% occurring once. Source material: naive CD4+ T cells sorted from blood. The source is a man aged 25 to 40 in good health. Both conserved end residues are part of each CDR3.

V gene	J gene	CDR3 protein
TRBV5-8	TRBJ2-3	CASSSPGLADTQYF
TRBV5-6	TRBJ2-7	CASISLRTGVASYEQYF
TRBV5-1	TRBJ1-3	CASSAAGRGNTIYF
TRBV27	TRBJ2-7	CASSLLARTSGEQYF
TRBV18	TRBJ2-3	CASSTIHPSPPREKDTQYF
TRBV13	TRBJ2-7	CASSLGRLTYEQYF
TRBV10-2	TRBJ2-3	CASRPVRAGEGTDTQYF
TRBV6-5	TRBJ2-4	CASSFGIAKNIQYF
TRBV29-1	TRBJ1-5	CSVEPSPGQPQHF
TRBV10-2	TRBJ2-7	CASGLAETYEQYF
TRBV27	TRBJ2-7	CASSRTSGSYEQYF
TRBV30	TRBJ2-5	CAWIGRAGETQYF
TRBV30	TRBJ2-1	CARGGGNNEQFF
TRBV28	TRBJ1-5	CASSWGFQPQHF
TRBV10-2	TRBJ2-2	CASSAHPGLDPLLTGELFF
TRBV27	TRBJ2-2	CASSLVIGLSTGELFF
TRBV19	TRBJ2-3	CASSIGSAGDTQYF
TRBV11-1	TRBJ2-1	CASSLTPGLAGGSYNEQFF
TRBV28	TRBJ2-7	CATRWGLSEQYF
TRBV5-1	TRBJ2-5	CASSWTGEGETQYF
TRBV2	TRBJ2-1	CASNKRAGGAYNEQFF
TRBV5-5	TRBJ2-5	CASSTGLAVQETQYF
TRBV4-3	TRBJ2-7	CASSLRDRGLYEQYF
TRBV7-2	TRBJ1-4	CASSPIEGNEKLFF
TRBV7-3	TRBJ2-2	CASSPTTGELFF
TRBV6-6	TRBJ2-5	CASRTTPGQQETQYF
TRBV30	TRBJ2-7	CAWSLGREGYEQYF
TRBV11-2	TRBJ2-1	CASSFRDSYNEQFF
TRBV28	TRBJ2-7	CASSPPGTGGYEQYF
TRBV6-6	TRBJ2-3	CASSPRGTDTQYF
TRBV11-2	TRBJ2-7	CASSSVTSYEQYF
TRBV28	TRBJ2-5	CASSFLGGGRETQYF
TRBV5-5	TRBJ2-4	CASSAWGTGSLAKNIQYF
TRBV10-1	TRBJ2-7	CASSEGPSGSYEQYF
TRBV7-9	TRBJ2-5	CASTSREGLETQYF
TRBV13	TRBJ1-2	CASSLRLNYGYTF
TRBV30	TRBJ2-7	CAWTPGRDEQYF
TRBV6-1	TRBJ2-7	CASSLPDRLGDEQYF
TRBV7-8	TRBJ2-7	CASSLVDRVNYEQYF
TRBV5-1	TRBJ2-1	CASSWRGLAGARSSYNEQFF
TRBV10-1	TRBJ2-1	CASSHGRKPYNEQFF
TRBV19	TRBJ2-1	CASSVTGDYNEQFF
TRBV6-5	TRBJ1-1	CASSNRGLGTEAFF
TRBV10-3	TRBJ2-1	CAISGDNPYNEQFF
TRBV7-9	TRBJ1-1	CASSSDRMNTEAFF
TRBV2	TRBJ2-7	CASTRSGYEQYF
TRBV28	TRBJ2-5	CASSFGETQYF
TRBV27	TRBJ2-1	CASSLDSDGNEQFF